This TCR beta chain emerged from a study of blood T cell repertoires in COVID-19 (dated by TCRdb to 2020 to 2021). Some background on the complete study: The collaborator samples originated in the United States, Italy and Spain and spanned the acute and convalescent phases of COVID-19. The material from the prospective study consisted of cDNA or gDNA derived from T cells, B-cell-depleted T cells, or PBMCs. Deeply sampled blood TCRbeta repertoires from subjects exposed to, actively infected with, or recovered from COVID-19 were included in the dataset. The repertoires were released in a freely available public database meant as a resource for research on the immune response to SARS-CoV-2. Samples came from the ongoing ImmuneRACE study (first 160 participants) plus 1,254 subjects from 6 global collaborators. The sample metadata nearly always contained a de-identified subject ID, COVID-19 status, age in years and sex. Where available, HLA class I and class II types were taken from metadata supplied by the sample provider and were not determined by assay-based typing.

Whole blood was collected in K2EDTA tubes by collaborating institutions according to the institutions' own protocols. For TCRbeta analysis, collaborators shipped samples as frozen whole blood, isolated PBMCs, or DNA extracted from either of those sample types. A word on this clone: The antigen it recognizes is unknown. Base quality data are lacking; no much larger clone is found one base away.

General conclusions and limits of the study: The quantity of clinical and demographic metadata differed by source and by participant and was supplied without curation.

Reading from cysteine to phenylalanine, the CDR3 counts 15 amino acids. Just CDR3 DNA is preserved here, 45 bases in frame from base 1. The germline V gene gives CDR1 as LGHNA and CDR2 as YSLEER. The junction carries 15 bases between V and J, which are trimmed by 5 bases and 1 base respectively. TCRbeta CDR3 regions were amplified from genomic DNA by means of the immunoSEQ Assay, a bias-controlled multiplex PCR. The source study handled its data this way. The number of nucleated cells in each sample was estimated by amplification of reference gene primers within the assay. To quantify the absolute abundance of each unique TCRbeta CDR3 rearrangement, sequence reads were collapsed and filtered. For each sample, productive Simpson clonality was calculated by taking the square root of Simpson's diversity index across productive rearrangements. Drawn from immuneACCESS, this table holds only the in-frame rearrangements with V and J called that TCRdb kept. Clones are partly lost; checked studies trace under half to an unresolved V gene and leave the rest unexplained. The DNA was the basis for D and trimming; V, J and clone size are from that table. This sample gives approximately 100,000 clones in total; around nine tenths of them show up just once. Jointly, the top ten make up about 3% of the sample.

The receptor chain draws on TRBV4-3 and TRBJ2-7; the best D guess is TRBD1, with 5 bases matching. The sequence derives from a human donor in a cohort sampled during active COVID-19. The sequencing input was peripheral blood. CDR3 sequence: CASSSGRGGSYEQYF. Here is the DNA: TGCGCCAGCAGCAGTGGTAGGGGTGGGTCCTACGAGCAGTACTTC.